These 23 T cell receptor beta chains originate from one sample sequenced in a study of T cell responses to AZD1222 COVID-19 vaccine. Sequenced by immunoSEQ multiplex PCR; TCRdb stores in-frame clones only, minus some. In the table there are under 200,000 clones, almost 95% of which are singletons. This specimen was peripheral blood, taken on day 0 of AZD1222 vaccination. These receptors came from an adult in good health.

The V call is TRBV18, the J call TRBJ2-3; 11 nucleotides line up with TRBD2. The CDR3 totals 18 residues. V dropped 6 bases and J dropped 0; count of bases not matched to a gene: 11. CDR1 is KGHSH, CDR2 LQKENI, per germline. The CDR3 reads CASSTTSGTPGSTDTQYF. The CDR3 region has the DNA TGTGCCAGCTCGACGACTAGCGGGACCCCCGGAAGCACAGATACGCAGTATTTT.

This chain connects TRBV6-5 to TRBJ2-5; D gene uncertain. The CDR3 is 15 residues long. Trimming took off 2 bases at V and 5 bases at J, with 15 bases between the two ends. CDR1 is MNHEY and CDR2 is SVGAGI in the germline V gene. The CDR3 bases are TGTGCCAGCAGTTACGACGACGTGGGCTACGAGACCCAGTACTTC. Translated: CASSYDDVGYETQYF.

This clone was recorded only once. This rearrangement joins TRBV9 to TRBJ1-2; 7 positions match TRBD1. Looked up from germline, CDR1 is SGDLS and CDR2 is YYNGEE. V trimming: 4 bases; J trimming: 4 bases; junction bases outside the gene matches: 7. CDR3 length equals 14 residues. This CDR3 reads CASSIDRVGYGYTF. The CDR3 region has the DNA TGTGCCAGCAGCATCGACAGGGTCGGCTATGGCTACACCTTC.

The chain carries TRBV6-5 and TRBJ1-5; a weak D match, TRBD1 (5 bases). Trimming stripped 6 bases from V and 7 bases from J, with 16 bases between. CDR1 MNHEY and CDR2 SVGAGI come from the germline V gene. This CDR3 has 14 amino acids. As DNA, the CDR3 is TGTGCCAGCAGCCCCCTCGGGGGGACCCAGCCCCAGCATTTT. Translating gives CASSPLGGTQPQHF.

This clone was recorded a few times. In DNA form, the CDR3 reads TGTGCCAGCAGCTCCTACGGAGCGGGAGAAGCAGATACGCAGTATTTT. As protein: CASSSYGAGEADTQYF. The chain joins TRBV7-3 to TRBJ2-3; 8 bases align to TRBD2. Germline-derived CDR1 and CDR2 are SGHTA and FQGTGA. This CDR3 region has 16 residues. V gave up 4 bases and J gave up 4 bases; unmatched junction bases: 10. The full variable domain, completed using reference TRBV7-3 and TRBJ2-3, is GAGVSQTPSNKVTEKGKYVELRCDPISGHTALYWYRQSLGQGPEFLIYFQGTGAADDSGLPNDRFFAVRPEGSVSTLKIQRTERGDSAVYLCASSSYGAGEADTQYFGPGTRLTVL.

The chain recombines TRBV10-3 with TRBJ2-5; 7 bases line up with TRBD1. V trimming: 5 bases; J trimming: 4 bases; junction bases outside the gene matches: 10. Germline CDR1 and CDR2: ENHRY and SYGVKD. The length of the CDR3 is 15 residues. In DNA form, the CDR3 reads TGTGCCATCAGTCCATCACAGGGGAGAGGAGAGACCCAGTACTTC. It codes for CAISPSQGRGETQYF.

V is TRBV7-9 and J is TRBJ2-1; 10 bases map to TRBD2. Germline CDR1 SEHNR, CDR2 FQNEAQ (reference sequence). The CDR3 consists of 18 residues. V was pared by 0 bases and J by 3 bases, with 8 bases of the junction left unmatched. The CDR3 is CASSLAWRLAGVYNEQFF. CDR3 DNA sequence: TGTGCCAGCAGCTTAGCTTGGAGACTAGCGGGCGTCTACAATGAGCAGTTCTTC.

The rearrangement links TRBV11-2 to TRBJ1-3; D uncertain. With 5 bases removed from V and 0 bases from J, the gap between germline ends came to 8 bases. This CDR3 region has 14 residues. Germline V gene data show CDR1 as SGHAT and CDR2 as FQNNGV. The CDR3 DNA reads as TGTGCCAGCAGCACCGGGTCCTCTGGAAACACCATATATTTT. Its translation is CASSTGSSGNTIYF.

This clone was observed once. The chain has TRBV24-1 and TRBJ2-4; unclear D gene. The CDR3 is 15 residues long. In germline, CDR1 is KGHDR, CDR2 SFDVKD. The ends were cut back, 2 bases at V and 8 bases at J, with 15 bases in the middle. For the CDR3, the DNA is TGTGCCACCAGTGATTCCGGGCCTCAAAGGCACATTCAGTACTTC. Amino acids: CATSDSGPQRHIQYF.

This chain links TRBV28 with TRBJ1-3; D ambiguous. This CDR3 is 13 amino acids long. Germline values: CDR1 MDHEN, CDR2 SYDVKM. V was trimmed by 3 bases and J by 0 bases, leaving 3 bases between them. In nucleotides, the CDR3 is TGTGCCAGCAGTTTTCTCTCTGGAAACACCATATATTTT. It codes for CASSFLSGNTIYF.

The CDR3 loop is CASKGQLVEDTQYF. Here the CDR3 DNA reads TGTGCCAGTAAGGGACAGCTAGTCGAAGATACGCAGTATTTT. V usage is TRBV19 and J usage is TRBJ2-3; 7 positions agree with TRBD1. Germline-derived CDR1 and CDR2 are LNHDA and SQIVND (reference sequence). Trimming removed 7 bases from V and 5 bases from J; junction bases left unmatched: 9. The CDR3 length is 14 residues.

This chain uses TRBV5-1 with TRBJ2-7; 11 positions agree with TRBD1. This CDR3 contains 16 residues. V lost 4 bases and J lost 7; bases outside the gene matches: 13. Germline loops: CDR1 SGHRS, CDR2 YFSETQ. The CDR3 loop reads CASSPRTGGAGREQYF. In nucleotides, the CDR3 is TGCGCCAGCAGCCCCAGGACAGGGGGCGCGGGTCGGGAGCAGTACTTC.

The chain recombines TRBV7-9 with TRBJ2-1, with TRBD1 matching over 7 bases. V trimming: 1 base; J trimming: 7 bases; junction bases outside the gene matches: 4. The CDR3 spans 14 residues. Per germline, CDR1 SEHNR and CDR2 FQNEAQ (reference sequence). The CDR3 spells CASSLGGGMNEQFF. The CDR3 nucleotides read TGTGCCAGCAGCTTAGGAGGGGGCATGAATGAGCAGTTCTTC. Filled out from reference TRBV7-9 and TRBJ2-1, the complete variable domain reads DTGVSQNPRHKITKRGQNVTFRCDPISEHNRLYWYRQTLGQGPEFLTYFQNEAQLEKSRLLSDRFSAERPKGSFSTLEIQRTEQGDSAMYLCASSLGGGMNEQFFGPGTRLTVL.

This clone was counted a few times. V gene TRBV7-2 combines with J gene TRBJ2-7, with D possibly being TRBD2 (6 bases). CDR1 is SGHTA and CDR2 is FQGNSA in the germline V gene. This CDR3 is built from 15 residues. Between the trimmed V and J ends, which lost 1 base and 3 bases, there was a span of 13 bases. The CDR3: CASSLGILALYEQYF. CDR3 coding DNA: TGTGCCAGCAGCTTAGGTATTCTAGCGCTCTACGAGCAGTACTTC.

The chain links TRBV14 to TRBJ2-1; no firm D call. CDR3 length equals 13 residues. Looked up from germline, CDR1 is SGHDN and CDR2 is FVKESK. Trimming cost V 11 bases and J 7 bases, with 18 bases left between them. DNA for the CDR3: TGTGCCTCCAGCAGTCTGGGTTGGAATGAGCAGTTCTTC. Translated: CASSSLGWNEQFF.

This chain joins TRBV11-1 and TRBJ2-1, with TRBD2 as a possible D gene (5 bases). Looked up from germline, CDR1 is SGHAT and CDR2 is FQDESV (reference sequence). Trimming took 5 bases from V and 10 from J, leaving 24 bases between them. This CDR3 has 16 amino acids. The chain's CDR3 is CASSQTWTSGSAEQFF. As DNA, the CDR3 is TGTGCCAGCAGCCAGACGTGGACGTCGGGATCCGCCGAGCAGTTCTTC.

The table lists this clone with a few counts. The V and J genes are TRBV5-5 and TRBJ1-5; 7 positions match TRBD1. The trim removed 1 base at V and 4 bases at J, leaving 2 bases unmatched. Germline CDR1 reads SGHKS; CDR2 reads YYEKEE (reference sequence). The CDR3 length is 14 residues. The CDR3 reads CASSLRTGNQPQHF. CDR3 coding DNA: TGTGCCAGCAGCTTGCGGACAGGAAATCAGCCCCAGCATTTT. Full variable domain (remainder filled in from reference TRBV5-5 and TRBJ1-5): DAGVTQSPTHLIKTRGQQVTLRCSPISGHKSVSWYQQVLGQGPQFIFQYYEKEERGRGNFPDRFSARQFPNYSSELNVNALLLGDSALYLCASSLRTGNQPQHFGDGTRLSIL.

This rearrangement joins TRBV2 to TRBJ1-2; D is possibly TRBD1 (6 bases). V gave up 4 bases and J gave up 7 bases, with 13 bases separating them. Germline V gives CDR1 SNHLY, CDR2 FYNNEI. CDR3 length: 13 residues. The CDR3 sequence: CASSVGAGGGYTF. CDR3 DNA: TGTGCCAGCAGTGTGGGGGCCGGCGGTGGCTACACCTTC.

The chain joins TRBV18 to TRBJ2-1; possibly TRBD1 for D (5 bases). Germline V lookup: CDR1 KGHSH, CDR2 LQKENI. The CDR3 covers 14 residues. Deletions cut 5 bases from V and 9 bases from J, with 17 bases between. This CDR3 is CASSSQGVTSEQFF. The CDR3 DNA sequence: TGTGCCAGCTCATCACAAGGGGTAACGAGTGAGCAGTTCTTC. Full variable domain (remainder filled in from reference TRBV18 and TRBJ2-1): NAGVMQNPRHLVRRRGQEARLRCSPMKGHSHVYWYRQLPEEGLKFMVYLQKENIIDESGMPKERFSAEFPKEGPSILRIQQVVRGDSAAYFCASSSQGVTSEQFFGPGTRLTVL.

The CDR3 bases are TGTGCCAGCAGTGAAAGGGGGGAAACAGATACGCAGTATTTT. It yields the protein CASSERGETDTQYF. V and J are TRBV6-1 and TRBJ2-3; D possibly matches TRBD1 or TRBD2 (6 bases each). The CDR3 is made up of 14 amino acids. CDR1 is MNHNS, CDR2 SASEGT, per germline. Trimming shortened V by 2 bases and J by 3 bases, and 9 bases separated the two germline ends.

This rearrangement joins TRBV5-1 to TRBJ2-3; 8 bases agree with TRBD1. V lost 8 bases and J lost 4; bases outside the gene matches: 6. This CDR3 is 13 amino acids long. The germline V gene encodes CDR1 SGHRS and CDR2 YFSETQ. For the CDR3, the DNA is TGCGCCAGTCGGGACAGGAGTGCAGATACGCAGTATTTT. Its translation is CASRDRSADTQYF.

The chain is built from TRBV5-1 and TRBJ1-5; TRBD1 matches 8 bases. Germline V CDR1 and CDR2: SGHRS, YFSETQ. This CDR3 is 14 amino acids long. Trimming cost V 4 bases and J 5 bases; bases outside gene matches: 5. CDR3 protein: CASSQTGEDQPQHF. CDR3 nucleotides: TGCGCCAGCAGCCAGACAGGGGAGGATCAGCCCCAGCATTTT.

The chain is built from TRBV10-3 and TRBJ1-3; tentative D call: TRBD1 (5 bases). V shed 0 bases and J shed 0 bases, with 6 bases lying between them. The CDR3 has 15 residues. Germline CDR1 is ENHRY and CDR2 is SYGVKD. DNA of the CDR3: TGTGCCATCAGTGAGTCCGGGGGCTCTGGAAACACCATATATTTT. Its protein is CAISESGGSGNTIYF.